Following are 17 T cell receptor beta chains from one sample sequenced in a study of cytotoxic CD8 clonotypes in ibrutinib-treated CLL. Profiled with immunoSEQ multiplex PCR; TCRdb holds only in-frame clones, not every one. The table includes around 250,000 clones, roughly 74% detected once. Specimen: PBMCs, collected after 24 months of ibrutinib treatment. These TCRs come from a human donor with chronic lymphocytic leukemia.

The J gene is TRBJ2-1, the V gene TRBV11-3; D remains ambiguous. Germline CDR1 SGHNT, CDR2 YENEEA. The V end was cut by 5 bases, the J end by 5 bases, with 13 bases between. CDR3 size: 14 residues. The CDR3 region is CASSLPGYNNEQFF. The CDR3 DNA is TGTGCCAGCAGCCTCCCTGGATATAACAATGAGCAGTTCTTC.

The rearrangement uses TRBV28 and TRBJ2-1, with 10 bases that match TRBD2. Germline V CDR1 and CDR2: MDHEN, SYDVKM. The CDR3 is made up of 16 amino acids. V trimming: 1 base; J trimming: 4 bases; junction bases outside the gene matches: 4. The CDR3 nucleotides are TGTGCCAGCAGTTTATCTCGGACTAGCGGTTACAATGAGCAGTTCTTC. It codes for CASSLSRTSGYNEQFF.

This clone occurred a few times. This chain joins TRBV28 and TRBJ1-5; no firm D call. CDR3 length equals 10 residues. Trimming removed 8 bases at V and 9 bases at J, with 8 bases between. Looked up from germline, CDR1 is MDHEN and CDR2 is SYDVKM. Written as DNA, the CDR3 is TGTGCCAGCGGATTGTGGCCCCAGCATTTT. Translating it yields CASGLWPQHF.

The chain recombines TRBV27 with TRBJ1-2; 7 bases agree with TRBD1. V gave up 10 bases and J gave up 4 bases; unmatched junction bases: 6. Germline values: CDR1 MNHEY, CDR2 SMNVEV (reference sequence). The CDR3 sequence is 12 residues long. The CDR3 DNA is TGTGCCACGAGCAGGGGGGGCTATGGCTACACCTTC. This codes for CATSRGGYGYTF.

This chain uses TRBV7-9 with TRBJ1-2; D is ambiguous. The length of the CDR3 is 14 residues. V lost 3 bases to trimming and J lost 0 bases, with 8 bases between them. Germline values: CDR1 SEHNR, CDR2 FQNEAQ (reference sequence). CDR3: CASSFITANYGYTF. The CDR3 DNA follows: TGTGCCAGCAGCTTCATTACAGCTAACTATGGCTACACCTTC.

The rearrangement joins TRBV19 to TRBJ1-5, with no clear D. Trimming pared 7 bases from V and 5 bases from J, leaving 18 bases between. Germline lookup yields CDR1 LNHDA and CDR2 SQIVND (reference sequence). The CDR3 runs 15 residues. The CDR3 protein is CASNEGIGWDQPQHF. The CDR3 bases are TGTGCCAGTAACGAGGGAATAGGGTGGGATCAGCCCCAGCATTTT.

The table lists this clone with a few counts. At the DNA level, this CDR3 is encoded by other sequences in the same sample as well. This rearrangement joins TRBV5-1 to TRBJ2-7; D uncertain. This CDR3 is built from 12 residues. V lost 1 base to trimming and J lost 3 bases, with 5 bases between them. Germline CDR1 reads SGHRS; CDR2 reads YFSETQ. CDR3 in amino acids: CASSLPSYEQYF. The CDR3, as DNA: TGCGCCAGCAGCTTGCCCAGCTACGAGCAGTACTTC.

CDR3 coding DNA: TGTGCCAGCGGAGAATTAGCGGGAGTACTTGAGACCCAGTACTTC. This translates into CASGELAGVLETQYF. The chain is built from TRBV7-8 and TRBJ2-5, with TRBD2 identical over 9 bases. Germline CDR1 and CDR2: SGHVS and FQNEAQ. The CDR3 sequence is 15 residues long. J lost 5 bases, V lost 8 bases, and 12 bases had no gene match.

This clone appeared a single time. The chain employs TRBV5-1 and TRBJ2-5; TRBD1 is a possible D gene (6 bases). The CDR3 loop spans 14 amino acids. V dropped 3 bases and J dropped 4 bases, with 13 bases sitting between them. Germline-derived CDR1 and CDR2 are SGHRS and YFSETQ. The CDR3 region is CASSSGQPGETQYF. The CDR3, as DNA: TGCGCCAGCAGCTCCGGACAGCCGGGAGAGACCCAGTACTTC.

This clone was seen a few times. The V call is TRBV2, the J call TRBJ2-7; 7 nucleotides match TRBD2. This CDR3 has 12 amino acids. The ends lost 6 bases at V and 4 bases at J; junction bases unmatched: 3. From germline, CDR1 is SNHLY and CDR2 FYNNEI. The CDR3 reads CASRGGPYEQYF. The CDR3 nucleotides read TGTGCCAGCAGGGGAGGGCCGTACGAGCAGTACTTC. Looking up the rest from reference TRBV2 and TRBJ2-7 gives the full variable domain: EPEVTQTPSHQVTQMGQEVILRCVPISNHLYFYWYRQILGQKVEFLVSFYNNEISEKSEIFDDQFSVERPDGSNFTLKIRSTKLEDSAMYFCASRGGPYEQYFGPGTRLTVT.

There are a few counts of this clone. The chain employs TRBV18 and TRBJ2-7, with no clear D. This CDR3 contains 13 residues. Germline values: CDR1 KGHSH, CDR2 LQKENI. Trimming pared 0 bases from V and 5 bases from J, leaving 8 bases between. DNA for the CDR3: TGTGCCAGCTCACCACCGAGTCTGAACGAGCAGTACTTC. Residues: CASSPPSLNEQYF.

The rearrangement uses TRBV28 and TRBJ1-1, with unresolved D. The CDR3 length is 15 residues. Trimming took 3 bases from V and 0 from J, leaving 11 bases between them. Germline CDR1 and CDR2: MDHEN and SYDVKM. CDR3 nucleotide sequence: TGTGCCAGCAGTTTCCGGGCTATCATGAACACTGAAGCTTTCTTT. Protein product: CASSFRAIMNTEAFF.

The V call is TRBV4-1, the J call TRBJ2-6; D unclear. V was pared by 0 bases and J by 0 bases, with 6 bases between. Germline V lookup: CDR1 MGHRA, CDR2 YSYEKL. The CDR3 is 16 residues long. In DNA, the CDR3 is TGCGCCAGCAGCCAAGACAGCAGCTCTGGGGCCAACGTCCTGACTTTC. This translates into CASSQDSSSGANVLTF.

Remarks on this clone: Sequence at one end of the junction differs from germline and may be a read error. The chain links TRBV19 to TRBJ1-1, with D unresolved. This CDR3 region has 11 residues. Germline V gives CDR1 LNHDA, CDR2 SQIVND (reference sequence). CDR3 bases: TGTGCCAGTAGTATTGACCTGGGAGCTTCCTTT. Translation gives CASSIDLGASF.

The V gene is TRBV7-3, the J gene TRBJ2-2, with D unresolved. Germline V CDR1 and CDR2: SGHTA, FQGTGA. The CDR3 is made up of 13 amino acids. V was cut by 6 bases and J by 5 bases, with 10 bases left in between. The CDR3 nucleotides read TGTGCCAGCAGTCATAAGGGTACCGGGGAGCTGTTTTTT. This translates into CASSHKGTGELFF.

The V and J genes are TRBV6-5 and TRBJ2-7; D is uncertain. CDR3 length: 11 residues. Trimming cost V 5 bases and J 6 bases, with 8 bases left between them. CDR1 is MNHEY and CDR2 is SVGAGI in the germline V gene. CDR3 bases: TGTGCCAGCAGTCGCTTCTCCGAGCAGTACTTC. Translated, it gives CASSRFSEQYF.

This chain uses TRBV6-1 with TRBJ1-5; 7 bases are shared with TRBD1. V lost 5 bases and J lost 4; bases outside the gene matches: 5. The CDR3 loop spans 14 amino acids. Germline-derived CDR1 and CDR2 are MNHNS and SASEGT. Written as DNA, the CDR3 is TGTGCCAGCAGTTCACGGGACAGAAATCAGCCCCAGCATTTT. It specifies CASSSRDRNQPQHF.